These 11 T cell receptor beta chains were all obtained from the same sample, sequenced in a study of chemoradiotherapy in HPV16-positive cancers. This table comes from immunoSEQ multiplex PCR, and its TCRdb copy is limited to in-frame clones, with some not included. The data show some 4,100 clones, with around 77% seen just once and 9.3% held by the top ten. The sequencing used tumor tissue, collected from a patient who underwent chemoradiotherapy. The source of these receptors is a human donor with HPV-associated anogenital cancer.

This clone was picked up a small number of times. The chain recombines TRBV7-6 with TRBJ2-7; 7 nucleotides match TRBD1. With V trimmed by 7 bases and J by 5 bases, 11 bases remained unmatched. Looked up from germline, CDR1 is SGHVS and CDR2 is FNYEAQ. The CDR3 contains 14 residues. CDR3 protein: CASTLRQGSDEQYF. CDR3 DNA: TGTGCCAGCACTCTCAGACAGGGTTCTGACGAGCAGTACTTC.

The chain has TRBV16 and TRBJ1-1, with TRBD1 as a possible D gene (6 bases). CDR3 size: 13 residues. Germline CDR1 reads KGHSY; CDR2 reads FQNENV. V was clipped by 7 bases and J by 5 bases, with 14 bases between them. CDR3 in amino acids: CASTGGGGTEAFF. In DNA form, the CDR3 reads TGTGCCAGCACCGGAGGAGGGGGAACTGAAGCTTTCTTT.

The rearrangement links TRBV28 to TRBJ2-6; D perhaps matches TRBD2 (6 bases). The CDR3 is made up of 15 amino acids. V was pared by 5 bases and J by 0 bases, with 8 bases between. Germline assignment: CDR1 MDHEN and CDR2 SYDVKM. CDR3 DNA sequence: TGTGCCAGCAGTGGGAGGTCCTCTGGGGCCAACGTCCTGACTTTC. It encodes CASSGRSSGANVLTF.

The V and J genes are TRBV4-2 and TRBJ1-2; 8 bases map to TRBD1. CDR3 length: 18 residues. After removal of 3 bases from V and 3 bases from J, the junction contained 15 bases not matched to a gene. Looked up from germline, CDR1 is LGHNA and CDR2 is YNFKEQ. DNA for the CDR3: TGTGCCAGCAGCCAGCCGGGACAGGCGGGATCTAACTACTATGGCTACACCTTC. Its protein product is CASSQPGQAGSNYYGYTF.

This CDR3 reads CASRFIGNIQYF. The DNA of the CDR3 is TGTGCCAGCAGATTTATTGGAAACATTCAGTACTTC. The chain links TRBV7-2 to TRBJ2-4; D is uncertain. Germline CDR1 reads SGHTA; CDR2 reads FQGNSA. V was shortened by 6 bases and J by 6 bases, with 9 bases between the two germline ends. The CDR3 is 12 amino acids.

There are a few counts of this clone. J is TRBJ2-2 and V is TRBV6-5; D is unresolved. This CDR3 is 12 amino acids long. Germline lookup yields CDR1 MNHEY and CDR2 SVGAGI. V was clipped by 3 bases and J by 3 bases, with 2 bases between them. CDR3 sequence: CASSYHTGELFF. CDR3 in DNA: TGTGCCAGCAGTTATCACACCGGGGAGCTGTTTTTT.

The genes are TRBV6-5 and TRBJ2-5; D is uncertain. Per germline, CDR1 MNHEY and CDR2 SVGAGI. The germline V and J ends were trimmed by 0 bases and 4 bases, with 9 bases remaining between them. The CDR3 runs to 14 residues. CDR3 amino acids: CASSYSRTPETQYF. The CDR3 nucleotides are TGTGCCAGCAGTTACTCGCGCACACCAGAGACCCAGTACTTC.

The CDR3 here is CARSLEGTGANVLTF. As DNA, the CDR3 is TGTGCCAGAAGCTTGGAAGGGACTGGGGCCAACGTCCTGACTTTC. V is TRBV5-3 and J is TRBJ2-6; D ambiguous. TRBV5-3 is identified as an open reading frame with a role that is uncertain. With 0 bases removed from V and 2 bases from J, the gap between germline ends came to 6 bases. The length of the CDR3 is 15 residues.

This clone was observed once. V is TRBV6-6 and J is TRBJ2-6; D ambiguous. V gave up 11 bases and J gave up 2 bases, with 19 bases separating them. There are 16 residues in the CDR3. CDR1 MNHNY and CDR2 SVGAGI come from the germline V gene (reference sequence). The CDR3 nucleotides read TGTGCCGCCAAAATCCTCGGTTCTGCTGGGGCCAACGTCCTGACTTTC. Translating it yields CAAKILGSAGANVLTF.

The rearrangement links TRBV4-1 to TRBJ2-1, with TRBD2 matching 13 bases. The germline V gene has CDR1 MGHRA and CDR2 YSYEKL. Trimming at V came to 4 bases and at J to 8 bases, leaving 11 bases not matched to a gene. This CDR3 has 17 residues. The CDR3 region has the DNA TGCGCCAGCAGCCTCGTACTAGCGGGAGGGCCCAACGATGAGCAGTTCTTC. It encodes CASSLVLAGGPNDEQFF.

The gene calls are TRBV23-1 and TRBJ1-6; no reliable D call. TRBV23-1 is placed among ORFs of uncertain function. This CDR3 region has 13 residues. The germline V and J ends were trimmed by 7 bases and 3 bases, with 7 bases remaining between them. CDR3 protein: CASNRDYNSPLHF. The CDR3 DNA follows: TGCGCCAGCAACCGGGACTATAATTCACCCCTCCACTTT.